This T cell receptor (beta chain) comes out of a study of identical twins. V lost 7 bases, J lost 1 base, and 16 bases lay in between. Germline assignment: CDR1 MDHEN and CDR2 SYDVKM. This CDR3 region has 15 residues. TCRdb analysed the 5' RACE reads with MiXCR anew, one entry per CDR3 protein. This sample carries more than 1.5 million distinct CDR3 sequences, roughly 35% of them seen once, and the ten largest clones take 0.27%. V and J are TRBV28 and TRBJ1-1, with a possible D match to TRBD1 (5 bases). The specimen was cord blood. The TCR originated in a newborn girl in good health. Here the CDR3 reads CASMPRGLRNTEAFF. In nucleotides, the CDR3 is TGTGCCAGCATGCCGAGGGGTCTGAGGAACACTGAAGCTTTCTTT.